The entry below gives a single TCR beta chain sequence along with its context. The CDR3 totals 15 residues. Trimming removed 1 base from V and 8 bases from J; junction bases left unmatched: 3. CDR1 and CDR2 (germline): MGHRA, YSYEKL. This record belongs to a study of control samples from healthy donors and cancer patients. Produced via immunoSEQ multiplex PCR; TCRdb's table is partial and in-frame only. This table holds around 85,000 clones, around 90% found once. The sequencing sample was made of blood. The V gene is TRBV4-1, the J gene TRBJ1-4; 11 bases map to TRBD1. This receptor was obtained from a woman aged 55 to 70 in good health. CDR3 in amino acids: CASSQGGTGGEKLFF. The CDR3 region has the DNA TGCGCCAGCAGCCAAGGCGGGACAGGGGGGGAAAAACTGTTTTTT.